The clone carrying this T cell receptor beta chain was seen a single time. Its antigen is undetermined. Time point denoted: week 11, during vaccination. The vaccine gave 300 ug of a 20-mer mutant IDH1 peptide subcutaneously per dose. The germline CDR1 and CDR2 sequences are SNHLY and FYNNEI. The V end was cut by 4 bases, the J end by 4 bases, with 13 bases between. This CDR3 has 15 residues. Only in-frame clones appear in the TCRdb table, and some are missing; sequencing was by immunoSEQ multiplex PCR. The sample lists around 60,000 clones, about four fifths occurring once. The data were taken from a study of a mutant IDH1 vaccine in newly diagnosed glioma.

Sequencing was performed on PBMCs, taken from a glioma patient whose treatment included an IDH1 peptide vaccine. The TCR sequence derives from a woman aged 45-65 years with glioma. This chain links TRBV2 with TRBJ2-2; a weak D match, TRBD2 (5 bases). The DNA of the CDR3 is TGTGCCAGCAGTGGGGCCCTACTAGGCACCGGGGAGCTGTTTTTT. Translating it yields CASSGALLGTGELFF.